Listed below are T cell receptor beta chains from one sample, sequenced in a study of OX40 agonist ivuxolimab in advanced cancers. Generated by immunoSEQ multiplex PCR, the TCRdb table keeps only in-frame clones and is missing some. The sample consists of about 70,000 clones, roughly 80% of them appearing once. The sample here was CD4+ or CD8+ T cells sorted from blood, taken in a trial of the OX40 agonist ivuxolimab. These receptors were obtained from an adult with an advanced solid tumor such as melanoma, head and neck, liver or kidney cancer. Each CDR3 is given with its conserved first and last residue. The D gene is left open where the match is weak. Clone size is stated in some rows and not others, as once, few, many or a class when expanded.

j_gene	d_gene	v_gene	abundance	CDR3aa
TRBJ1-5	.	TRBV10-3	few	CAISEPNQPQHF
TRBJ2-2	.	TRBV7-2	.	CASSSPGARGGTGELFF
TRBJ2-1	TRBD2	TRBV18	.	CASSPRGAGGSYNEQFF
TRBJ2-3	TRBD2	TRBV9	.	CASSAGLAGGGDTQYF
TRBJ2-5	.	TRBV6-4	medium-sized	CASSALGGAGETQYF
TRBJ1-6	.	TRBV5-1	.	CASSLEGGRGYYNSPLHF
TRBJ2-3	.	TRBV5-1	.	CASSEGRYTDTQYF
TRBJ1-1	TRBD1	TRBV9	.	CASSVAPTGVVTEAFF
TRBJ2-1	TRBD2	TRBV5-6	.	CASSLGLAGAYNEQFF
TRBJ2-7	TRBD1	TRBV5-1	once	CASSLDGTGAYEQYF
TRBJ2-5	TRBD2	TRBV2	few	CASSGGTNGKTQYF
TRBJ2-5	.	TRBV11-2	few	CASTPSPYRPPDF
TRBJ2-7	.	TRBV7-6	few	CASSRTGSLGF
TRBJ1-1	.	TRBV5-1	.	CASSLEGGNTEAFF
TRBJ2-7	.	TRBV10-3	.	CAISLDASYEQYF
TRBJ1-1	TRBD1	TRBV2	.	CASSLQGANTEAFF
TRBJ2-5	.	TRBV5-4	.	CASTDSSGDQETQYF
TRBJ2-3	.	TRBV7-2	.	CASSARGGGGSTDTQYF
TRBJ1-1	.	TRBV28	.	CASRVGPAFF
TRBJ2-4	.	TRBV5-5	.	CASSLVTRGDIQYF
TRBJ2-1	TRBD2	TRBV6-6	.	CASSYEAGGYNEQFF
TRBJ2-5	TRBD1	TRBV18	.	CASSPRTGSQETQYF
TRBJ1-2	.	TRBV29-1	.	CSVGAGAPAGYTF
TRBJ1-1	TRBD1	TRBV2	.	CASSEAQGAEAFF
TRBJ2-3	TRBD2	TRBV19	.	CASSIQGTSGGRSDTQYF
TRBJ2-3	TRBD1	TRBV2	.	CASNRQGAEDTQYF
TRBJ2-3	TRBD1	TRBV15	few	CATTQGGADTQYF
TRBJ2-1	.	TRBV29-1	.	CSVETWGQYNEQFF
TRBJ2-1	TRBD1	TRBV29-1	.	CSVGGTGGSYNEQFF
TRBJ2-5	TRBD2	TRBV6-5	once	CASTGLAGKETQYF
TRBJ2-2	TRBD1	TRBV28	.	CASITTGWTGELFF
TRBJ2-7	TRBD1	TRBV4-3	.	CASSHGTGGSHEQYF
TRBJ1-2	.	TRBV4-1	once	CASSQVFNLGNGYTF
TRBJ1-1	.	TRBV6-5	.	CASSYGRMNTEAFF
TRBJ2-2	.	TRBV7-9	.	CASSLVGSRELFF
TRBJ1-2	.	TRBV28	.	CASSLPSGDTFGYGYTF
TRBJ2-7	TRBD2	TRBV10-3	.	CAISGGGDYEQYF
TRBJ2-5	.	TRBV7-8	.	CASSQGGIGTQYF
TRBJ2-2	.	TRBV7-2	.	CASSLSGELFF
TRBJ2-3	TRBD2	TRBV29-1	once	CSVGTSGGPTDTQYF
TRBJ1-1	.	TRBV11-2	.	CASSLGPVNTEAFF
TRBJ2-1	.	TRBV28	.	CASSPGYNEQFF
TRBJ2-7	.	TRBV5-1	.	CASRAGFREQYF
TRBJ2-4	TRBD1	TRBV28	.	CASTLTGTLPIQYF
TRBJ2-3	TRBD2	TRBV5-4	.	CASSSSSAGVTDTQYF
TRBJ1-1	.	TRBV5-4	.	CASSLEGLGYTEAFF
TRBJ1-4	.	TRBV7-8	once	CASSSRGTRNEKLFF
TRBJ2-1	TRBD2	TRBV10-2	.	CAGRLAGAHEQFF
TRBJ1-1	.	TRBV27	few	CASSLGLARSLNTEAFF
TRBJ2-2	.	TRBV7-2	.	CASSKWSGGDTGELFF
TRBJ1-2	.	TRBV4-1	.	CASSHARDTRHGYTF
.	TRBD1	TRBV5-6	.	CASSQTLRTGVEQYF
TRBJ1-1	.	TRBV19	.	CASSIAGGGGKLRTAFF